Listed below are T cell receptor beta chains from one sample, sequenced in a study of blood T cell repertoires in COVID-19. Some clones are missing from TCRdb's copy, which holds only in-frame ones; the method was immunoSEQ multiplex PCR. The table has around 120,000 clones, 75% to 90% seen once; the top ten hold roughly 32%. Sequencing was carried out using peripheral blood. These TCRs come from a woman aged 80 or over with acute or convalescent COVID-19. CDR3s include the opening cysteine and the closing phenylalanine or tryptophan. Fields, in order: V gene, J gene, CDR3 protein.

>TRBV18|TRBJ1-4
CASSSQGSNEKLFF
>TRBV7-8|TRBJ1-2
CASSLVRRDRVYGYTF
>TRBV10-3|TRBJ1-3
CAISDQGKGSGNTIYF
>TRBV30|TRBJ2-1
CAWSVRFNEQFF
>TRBV28|TRBJ2-5
CASSPGTARETQYF
>TRBV27|TRBJ2-5
CASSSNRVLETQYF
>TRBV5-1|TRBJ1-6
CASSFVSPGPLHF
>TRBV30|TRBJ2-7
CAWSPTDRDGYEQYF
>TRBV30|TRBJ2-6
CAWSVGAGANVLTF
>TRBV10-3|TRBJ2-4
CAAGVGNIQYF
>TRBV13|TRBJ1-3
CASSSYRGASGNTIYF
>TRBV18|TRBJ2-5
CASSPRLASRQETQYF
>TRBV19|TRBJ2-1
CASSYRQGANYNEQFF
>TRBV10-3|TRBJ1-1
CAISDTGMNTEAFF
>TRBV5-4|TRBJ2-7
CASSFGTSYEQYF
>TRBV5-1|TRBJ1-3
CASTQGSPGNTIYF
>TRBV29-1|TRBJ2-7
CSVTGGFNEQYF
>TRBV6-5|TRBJ1-2
CASSTGGLANYGYTF
>TRBV24-1|TRBJ2-5
CATATGNQETQYF
>TRBV30|TRBJ2-1
CAWIAPGTGGYNEQFF
>TRBV28|TRBJ1-5
CASSPYGAQHF
>TRBV6-2/TRBV6-3|TRBJ2-2
CASSYFGTSANTGELFF
>TRBV24-1|TRBJ2-5
CATRLAKKLQETQYF
>TRBV7-9|TRBJ1-1
CASSLARGYGEAFF
>TRBV9|TRBJ2-6
CASGQGNSGANVLTF
>TRBV2|TRBJ2-7
CASTPLMRRVSSYEQYF
>TRBV4-2|TRBJ2-1
CASSLGQGFYNEQFF
>TRBV28|TRBJ2-3
CASSFGDRAGDTQYF
>TRBV30|TRBJ2-1
CAWDDEVGQFF
>TRBV19|TRBJ2-5
CASRETSGGAETQYF
>TRBV2|TRBJ2-7
CASSEGEDFSYEQYF
>TRBV6-2/TRBV6-3|TRBJ1-3
CASSRHSTGTLSGNTIYF
>TRBV19|TRBJ1-5
CASSIGGQGSNQPQHF
>TRBV28|TRBJ2-1
CASSSLGGNEQFF
>TRBV2|TRBJ1-3
CASSTGISGNTIYF
>TRBV7-9|TRBJ2-3
CASSFGQGTDTQYF
>TRBV6-5|TRBJ1-5
CASSFEPYSPQHF
>TRBV7-8|TRBJ2-2
CASTQPGVDTGELFF
>TRBV18|TRBJ2-6
CASSASSGANVLTF
>TRBV7-6|TRBJ1-6
CASSLFRGKNSPLHF
>TRBV12-3/TRBV12-4|TRBJ2-2
CASSASAGELFF
>TRBV4-1|TRBJ2-5
CASSLQLAGGRETQYF
>TRBV19|TRBJ1-2
CATLWSTESYGYTF
>TRBV4-1|TRBJ1-1
CASSLRTEDRAFF
>TRBV5-1|TRBJ1-2
CASSLCDRGQCGYTF
>TRBV5-1|TRBJ2-3
CASSLGDRGTDTQYF
>TRBV21-1|TRBJ1-4
CASSKVPGGAEKLFF
>TRBV28|TRBJ2-7
CASRRGQVYEQYF
>TRBV27|TRBJ1-3
CASSSQGYSGNTIYF
>TRBV5-4|TRBJ2-1
CASSFRLAGSSYNEQFF
>TRBV5-1|TRBJ1-4
CASSTGLSNEKLFF
>TRBV3-1/TRBV3-2|TRBJ2-5
CASRLAGGETQYF
>TRBV5-6|TRBJ1-5
CASSFGGASNQPQHF
>TRBV24-1|TRBJ1-2
CATSDPGRQGYGYTF
>TRBV24-1|TRBJ2-2
CATSGTSLNTGELFF